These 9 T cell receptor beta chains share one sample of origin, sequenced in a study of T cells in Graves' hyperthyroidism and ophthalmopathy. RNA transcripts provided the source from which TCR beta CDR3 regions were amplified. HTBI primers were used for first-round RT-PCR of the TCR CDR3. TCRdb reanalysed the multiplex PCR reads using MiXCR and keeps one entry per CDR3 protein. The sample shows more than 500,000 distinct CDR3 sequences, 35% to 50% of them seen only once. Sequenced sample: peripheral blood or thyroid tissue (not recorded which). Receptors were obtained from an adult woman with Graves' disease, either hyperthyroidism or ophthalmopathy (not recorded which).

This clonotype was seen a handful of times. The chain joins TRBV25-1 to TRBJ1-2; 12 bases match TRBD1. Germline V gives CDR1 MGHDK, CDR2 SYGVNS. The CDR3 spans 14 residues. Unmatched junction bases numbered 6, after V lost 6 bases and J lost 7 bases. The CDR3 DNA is TGTGCCAGCAGCCAGGGACAGGGGGCTTCTGGCTACACCTTC. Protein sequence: CASSQGQGASGYTF.

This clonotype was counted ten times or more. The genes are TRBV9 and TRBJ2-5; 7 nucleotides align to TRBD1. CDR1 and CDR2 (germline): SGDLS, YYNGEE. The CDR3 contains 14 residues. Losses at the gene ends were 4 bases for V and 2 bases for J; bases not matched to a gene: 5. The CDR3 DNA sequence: TGTGCCAGCAGCAAGGGACAGCAACAAGAGACCCAGTACTTC. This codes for CASSKGQQQETQYF.

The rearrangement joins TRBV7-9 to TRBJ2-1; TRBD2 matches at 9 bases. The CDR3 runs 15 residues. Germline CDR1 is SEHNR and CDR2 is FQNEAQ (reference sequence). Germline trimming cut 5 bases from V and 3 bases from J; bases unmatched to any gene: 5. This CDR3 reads CASSVETSGYNEQFF. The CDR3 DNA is TGTGCCAGCAGCGTCGAGACTAGCGGCTACAATGAGCAGTTCTTC. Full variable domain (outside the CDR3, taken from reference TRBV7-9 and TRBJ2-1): DTGVSQNPRHKITKRGQNVTFRCDPISEHNRLYWYRQTLGQGPEFLTYFQNEAQLEKSRLLSDRFSAERPKGSFSTLEIQRTEQGDSAMYLCASSVETSGYNEQFFGPGTRLTVL.

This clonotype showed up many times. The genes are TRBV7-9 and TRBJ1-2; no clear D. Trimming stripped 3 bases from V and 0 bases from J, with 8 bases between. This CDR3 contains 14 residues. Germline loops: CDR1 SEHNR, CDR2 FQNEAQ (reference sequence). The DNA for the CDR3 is TGTGCCAGCAGCTTTTCAGGTGCTAACTATGGCTACACCTTC. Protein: CASSFSGANYGYTF.

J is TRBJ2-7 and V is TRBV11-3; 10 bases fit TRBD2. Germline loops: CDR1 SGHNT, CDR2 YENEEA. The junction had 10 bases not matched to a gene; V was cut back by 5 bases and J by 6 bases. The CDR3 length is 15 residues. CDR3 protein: CASSDSGTSAAEQYF. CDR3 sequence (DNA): TGTGCCAGCAGCGACTCCGGGACTAGCGCGGCCGAGCAGTACTTC.

This CDR3 reads CASRGLADTQYF. The CDR3 region has the DNA TGTGCCAGCAGGGGACTAGCGGATACGCAGTATTTT. The chain is built from TRBV7-2 and TRBJ2-3; 10 bases are a match to TRBD2. With 6 bases clipped from V and 6 bases from J, the junction kept 0 bases outside the gene matches. Germline values: CDR1 SGHTA, CDR2 FQGNSA. The CDR3 runs to 12 residues.

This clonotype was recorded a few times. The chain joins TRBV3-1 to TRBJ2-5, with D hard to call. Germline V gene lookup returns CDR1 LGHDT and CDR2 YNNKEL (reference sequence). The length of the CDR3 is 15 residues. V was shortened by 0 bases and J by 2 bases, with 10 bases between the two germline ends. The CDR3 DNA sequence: TGTGCCAGCAGCCAAGATTGGGCAAGGCAAGAGACCCAGTACTTC. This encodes CASSQDWARQETQYF.

DNA of the CDR3: TGTGCCACCAGGTCCGTAATGGGGGACACCGGGGAGCTGTTTTTT. It codes for CATRSVMGDTGELFF. J is TRBJ2-2 and V is TRBV24-1; D is perhaps TRBD1 or TRBD2 (5 bases each). Germline CDR1 and CDR2: KGHDR and SFDVKD. There are 15 residues in the CDR3. Trimming left V 7 bases short and J 3 bases short, with 14 bases between.

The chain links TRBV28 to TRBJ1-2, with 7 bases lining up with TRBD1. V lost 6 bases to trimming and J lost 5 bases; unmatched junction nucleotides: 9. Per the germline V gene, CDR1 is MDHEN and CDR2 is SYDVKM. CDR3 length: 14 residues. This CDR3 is CASRAGGQMYGYTF. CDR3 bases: TGTGCCAGCAGGGCGGGGGGACAGATGTATGGCTACACCTTC.